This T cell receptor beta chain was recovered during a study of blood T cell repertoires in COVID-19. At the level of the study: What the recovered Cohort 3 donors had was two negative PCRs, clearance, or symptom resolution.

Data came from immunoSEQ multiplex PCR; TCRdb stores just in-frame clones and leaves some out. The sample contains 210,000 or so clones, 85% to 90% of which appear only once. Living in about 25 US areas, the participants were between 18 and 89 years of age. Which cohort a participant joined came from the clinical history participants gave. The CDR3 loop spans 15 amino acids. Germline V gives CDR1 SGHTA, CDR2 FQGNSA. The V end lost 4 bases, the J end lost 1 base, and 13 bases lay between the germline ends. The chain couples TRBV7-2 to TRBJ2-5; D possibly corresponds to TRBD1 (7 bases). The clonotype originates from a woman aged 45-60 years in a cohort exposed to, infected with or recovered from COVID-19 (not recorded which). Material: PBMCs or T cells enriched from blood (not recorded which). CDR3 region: CASSSRQGGQETQYF. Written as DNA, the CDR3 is TGTGCCAGCAGCTCGCGACAGGGAGGCCAAGAGACCCAGTACTTC.